This T cell receptor (beta chain) was obtained from a study of T cells in Graves' hyperthyroidism and ophthalmopathy. What was amplified from RNA transcripts were TCR beta CDR3 regions. An initial round of RT-PCR targeting the TCR CDR3 relied on the HTBI primer set. Each CDR3 protein is one row after TCRdb ran MiXCR on the multiplex PCR reads. Among 300,000 or so distinct CDR3 sequences listed, about 20% were seen once. After removal of 3 bases from V and 2 bases from J, the junction contained 3 bases not matched to a gene. The CDR3 sequence is 14 residues long. Germline V gene lookup returns CDR1 DFQATT and CDR2 SNEGSKA (reference sequence). This clonotype was seen repeatedly, ten times or more.

J is TRBJ2-7 and V is TRBV20-1; 11 bases line up with TRBD2. The sequencing sample was made of blood. The sequence was obtained from a woman aged 50 to 60 with Graves' hyperthyroidism. CDR3 sequence reads: CSASTSGGTYEQYF. CDR3 bases: TGCAGTGCTAGTACTAGCGGGGGTACCTACGAGCAGTACTTC.